These T cell receptor beta chains were read from a single sample in a study of T cell responses to AZD1222 COVID-19 vaccine. Sequencing used immunoSEQ multiplex PCR; TCRdb keeps in-frame clones, though not all of them. The table lists 95,000 to 110,000 clones, 89% of them singletons. The specimen comprised peripheral blood, sampled on day 0 of AZD1222 vaccination. Receptors originate from an adult in good health. The CDR3 runs from the conserved cysteine through the conserved F or W. The D gene is left open where the match is weak. The size field is filled for only some rows; it gives once, few, many or a size class.

clone_size,d_call,v_call,j_call,cdr3_aa,cdr3_nt
few,TRBD2,TRBV6-5,TRBJ2-3,CARVRREEDTQYF,TGTGCCAGGGTTCGGCGGGAGGAAGATACGCAGTATTTT
.,TRBD2,TRBV5-1,TRBJ2-1,CASSLYGEGLNEQFF,TGCGCCAGCAGCCTCTACGGGGAGGGCCTGAATGAGCAGTTCTTC
.,.,TRBV11-2,TRBJ1-1,CASSVGPQRGTEAFF,TGTGCCAGCAGCGTGGGACCGCAGAGGGGAACTGAAGCTTTCTTT
once,.,TRBV7-9,TRBJ1-1,CASRPGTQNTEAFF,TGTGCCAGCAGACCCGGGACGCAAAACACTGAAGCTTTCTTT
.,.,TRBV27,TRBJ1-6,CASSLMGRNSPLHF,TGTGCCAGCAGTTTGATGGGACGGAATTCACCCCTCCACTTT
.,.,TRBV9,TRBJ1-1,CASSGQQENTEAFF,TGTGCCAGCAGCGGCCAGCAAGAGAACACTGAAGCTTTCTTT
.,.,TRBV28,TRBJ2-4,CASSLLGGGNQPVGQYF,TGTGCCAGCAGTTTACTTGGAGGGGGCAACCAACCCGTAGGTCAGTACTTC
.,TRBD1,TRBV28,TRBJ2-4,CASTPPGQAPWNIQYF,TGTGCCAGCACGCCTCCGGGACAGGCCCCTTGGAACATTCAGTACTTC
.,TRBD2,TRBV6-4,TRBJ2-2,CASSGSGSGTGELFF,TGTGCCAGCAGTGGTAGCGGGAGCGGCACCGGGGAGCTGTTTTTT
.,.,TRBV6-5,TRBJ2-1,CASSYLRGAKNNEQFF,TGTGCCAGCAGTTACCTACGGGGGGCGAAGAACAATGAGCAGTTCTTC
.,TRBD1,TRBV18,TRBJ2-7,CASSADRATEQYF,TGTGCCAGCTCGGCGGACAGGGCTACCGAGCAGTACTTC
.,.,TRBV28,TRBJ2-7,CASSSPRGYYEQYF,TGTGCCAGCAGTTCTCCCCGGGGATACTACGAGCAGTACTTC
once,.,TRBV12-3/TRBV12-4,TRBJ1-5,CASSLRVAQPQHF,TGTGCCAGCAGTTTAAGGGTTGCGCAGCCCCAGCATTTT
.,TRBD2,TRBV5-1,TRBJ2-7,CASSPGTSDQHKYF,TGCGCCAGCAGCCCAGGGACTAGCGACCAACATAAGTACTTC
.,TRBD1,TRBV3-1/TRBV3-2,TRBJ2-3,CASSTGGTDTQYF,TGTGCCAGCAGCACAGGGGGCACAGATACGCAGTATTTT
.,.,TRBV30,TRBJ2-5,CAYGLISETQYF,TGTGCCTATGGACTTATATCAGAGACCCAGTACTTC
.,TRBD1,TRBV6-5,TRBJ1-2,CASSYSNPRQGGGYTF,TGTGCCAGCAGTTACTCGAATCCCCGACAGGGCGGCGGCTACACCTTC
.,.,TRBV5-8,TRBJ1-1,CASSLGKRTEAFF,TGTGCCAGCAGCTTGGGCAAGAGGACTGAAGCTTTCTTT
.,.,TRBV12-3/TRBV12-4,TRBJ2-7,CASTSAYEQYF,TGTGCCAGCACCTCCGCCTACGAGCAGTACTTC
few,.,TRBV5-1,TRBJ1-6,CASSLVQGNNSPLHF,TGCGCCAGCAGCTTGGTGCAGGGGAATAATTCACCCCTCCACTTT
once,TRBD1,TRBV3-1/TRBV3-2,TRBJ2-5,CASSRQGAKETQYF,TGTGCCAGCAGCCGACAGGGGGCTAAAGAGACCCAGTACTTC
.,TRBD1,TRBV28,TRBJ2-2,CAVPKGADRGTGELFF,TGTGCCGTGCCCAAGGGAGCGGACAGGGGGACCGGGGAGCTGTTTTTT
.,.,TRBV7-3,TRBJ1-1,CASSRQGRNTEAFF,TGTGCCAGCAGCCGCCAGGGGAGGAACACTGAAGCTTTCTTT
.,TRBD1,TRBV3-1/TRBV3-2,TRBJ2-1,CASSRLSGTVGAEQFF,TGTGCCAGCAGCCGTTTATCCGGGACAGTGGGAGCTGAGCAGTTCTTC
.,.,TRBV12-3/TRBV12-4,TRBJ1-1,CASSEGWETEAFF,TGTGCCAGTAGTGAGGGATGGGAAACTGAAGCTTTCTTT
once,.,TRBV19,TRBJ1-4,CASSIRQKDEKLFF,TGTGCCAGTAGTATCAGACAAAAGGATGAAAAACTGTTTTTT
.,.,TRBV29-1,TRBJ1-5,CSVGTGTAQPQHF,TGCAGCGTTGGAACAGGGACCGCTCAGCCCCAGCATTTT
.,.,TRBV19,TRBJ1-5,CASSAGFNQPQHF,TGTGCCAGTAGTGCCGGATTCAATCAGCCCCAGCATTTT
.,TRBD1,TRBV7-2,TRBJ1-2,CASSSGTGGGYTF,TGTGCCAGCAGCTCAGGGACAGGGGGCGGCTACACCTTC
.,.,TRBV18,TRBJ1-1,CASSRGQANTEAFF,TGTGCCAGCTCCCGAGGACAAGCGAACACTGAAGCTTTCTTT
.,.,TRBV18,TRBJ2-7,CASSPSYRATYEQYF,TGTGCCAGCTCACCCTCCTATCGGGCCACCTACGAGCAGTACTTC
.,.,TRBV4-1,TRBJ1-1,CASSQVLEREKGEAFF,TGCGCCAGCAGCCAAGTTTTAGAACGGGAGAAGGGTGAAGCTTTCTTT
.,.,TRBV4-3,TRBJ2-5,CASSQDQGPLSGTQYF,TGCGCCAGCAGCCAAGATCAGGGACCGCTGAGTGGGACCCAGTACTTC
.,TRBD2,TRBV5-4,TRBJ2-3,CASSLGAGGTDTQYF,TGTGCCAGCAGCTTGGGAGCGGGAGGGACAGATACGCAGTATTTT
.,.,TRBV7-2,TRBJ1-4,CASSQPGALGEKLFF,TGTGCCAGCAGCCAACCCGGGGCGTTGGGCGAAAAACTGTTTTTT
.,TRBD1,TRBV29-1,TRBJ1-2,CSAADRVDYGYTF,TGCAGCGCCGCGGACAGGGTCGACTATGGCTACACCTTC
.,TRBD1,TRBV23-1,TRBJ2-3,CASSQPRTGTTDTQYF,TGCGCCAGCAGTCAACCGCGGACAGGGACCACAGATACGCAGTATTTT
.,.,TRBV5-6,TRBJ2-2,CASSLGTAAGELFF,TGTGCCAGCAGCTTGGGGACAGCCGCCGGGGAGCTGTTTTTT
.,TRBD2,TRBV2,TRBJ2-2,CATSWGEGGELFF,TGTGCCACCTCCTGGGGGGAGGGCGGGGAGCTGTTTTTT
.,TRBD2,TRBV7-3,TRBJ2-2,CASTLAGKTGELFF,TGTGCCAGCACACTAGCGGGAAAGACCGGGGAGCTGTTTTTT
.,TRBD2,TRBV7-9,TRBJ2-7,CASSPVAGGRYEQYF,TGTGCCAGCAGCCCCGTGGCGGGAGGGCGCTACGAGCAGTACTTC
.,.,TRBV11-3,TRBJ1-2,CASSRTGQDYGYTF,TGTGCCAGCAGCCGAACAGGGCAGGACTATGGCTACACCTTC
.,TRBD1,TRBV11-1,TRBJ1-4,CASSRDRDEKLFF,TGTGCCAGCAGCCGGGACAGGGACGAAAAACTGTTTTTT
.,.,TRBV19,TRBJ2-5,CASSTQMGLLETQYF,TGTGCCAGTAGTACGCAAATGGGACTTCTAGAGACCCAGTACTTC
.,.,TRBV5-6,TRBJ2-3,CASSLRAGWGTDTQYF,TGTGCCAGCAGCTTGAGGGCTGGCTGGGGCACAGATACGCAGTATTTT
.,TRBD2,TRBV28,TRBJ2-1,CASSPSSGRVNEQFF,TGTGCCAGCAGTCCCTCTAGCGGGAGAGTCAATGAGCAGTTCTTC
.,TRBD2,TRBV6-2/TRBV6-3,TRBJ2-7,CASSYRGTNILSYEQYF,TGTGCCAGCAGTTACAGAGGGACTAACATTCTCTCCTACGAGCAGTACTTC
.,.,TRBV2,TRBJ2-5,CASSEAKNIETQYF,TGTGCCAGCAGTGAAGCTAAGAATATCGAGACCCAGTACTTC
.,.,TRBV5-5,TRBJ2-3,CASSAYGSGTDTQYF,TGTGCCAGCAGCGCTTATGGTAGCGGCACAGATACGCAGTATTTT
.,TRBD1,TRBV6-6,TRBJ2-7,CASSYRGLYEQYF,TGTGCCAGCAGTTACAGGGGGCTCTACGAGCAGTACTTC
.,.,TRBV28,TRBJ1-1,CASSSPAGRNTEAFF,TGTGCCAGCAGTTCCCCGGCAGGGAGGAACACTGAAGCTTTCTTT
.,.,TRBV18,TRBJ1-1,CASSPTVGLNTEAFF,TGTGCCAGCTCACCAACCGTAGGGTTGAACACTGAAGCTTTCTTT
.,TRBD2,TRBV10-3,TRBJ2-3,CAISLADGGTDTQYF,TGTGCCATCAGTCTAGCGGACGGGGGCACAGATACGCAGTATTTT